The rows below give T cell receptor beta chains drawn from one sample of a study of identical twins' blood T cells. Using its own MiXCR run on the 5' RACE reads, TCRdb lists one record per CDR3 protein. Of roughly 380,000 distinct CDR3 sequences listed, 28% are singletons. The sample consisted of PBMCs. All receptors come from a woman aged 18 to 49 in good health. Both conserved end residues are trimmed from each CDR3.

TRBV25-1 ASSEDRGVSYEQY
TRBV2 ASRVEANYGYT
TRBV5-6 ASSFLGGVTDTQY
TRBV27 ASSWAWAVNEQF
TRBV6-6 ASSYSMVTLSYNEQF
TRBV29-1 SVVRDRNYGYT
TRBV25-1 ASSDLPGNTIY
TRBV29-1 SGRYGEKLF
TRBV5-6 ASSLDIGNYNEQF
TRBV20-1 SARNRLAGLTGELF
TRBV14 ASSHSLQGLLF
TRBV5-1 ASSWQLAGGRNTQY
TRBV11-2 ASSAGLAAYNEQF
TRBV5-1 SSSFTGAYSNQPQH
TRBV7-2 ASSSLMGGTEAF
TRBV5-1 ASSLVGNDQF
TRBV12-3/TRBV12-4 TSRSPGGPDTQY
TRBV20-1 SARLVNEQY
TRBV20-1 SAPGAGNEQF
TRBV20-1 SARDLGLKTGELF
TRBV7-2 ASSSDDWQLTNEKLF
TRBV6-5 ATSYLGGYGYT
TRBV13 ASSPGRTAYEQY
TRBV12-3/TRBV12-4 ASSLISQNTEAF
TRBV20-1 SANTEAF
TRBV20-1 SARVTAGSGNQPQH
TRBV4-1 ASSHRPTVYEQY
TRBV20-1 SARSHSNTEAF
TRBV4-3 ASSQAPGTSTEAF
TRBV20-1 SARALAGVGEQF
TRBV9 ASSATAIGNSPLH
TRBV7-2 ASSLATAWRSNQPQH
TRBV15 ATSRGQDYGYT
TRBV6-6 ASSYSGGSGVNTEAF
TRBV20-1 SATTGGAEMHGYT
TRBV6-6 ASRELGTDTQY
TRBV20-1 SARDLGGGRDPTEAF
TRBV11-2 ASSGGLAGDEQY
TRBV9 ASSVGGILSTDTQY
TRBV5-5 ASSPERGDYRPQH
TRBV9 ASSVDQGLYNEQF
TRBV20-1 SARFHEQF
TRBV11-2 ASSALRGNTESF
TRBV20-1 SARVGGGRYGYT
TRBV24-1 ATSDRGLPYEQY
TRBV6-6 ASSRTGGVTGELF
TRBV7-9 ASSPSGGGAGNTIY
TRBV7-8 ASSPRGGLGALNSPLH
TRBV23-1 ASSQICVACSNEKLF
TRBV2 ASRRWVDEQF
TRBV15 ATSRVGTATEAF